This paragraph reports one TCR beta chain. This sample is drawn from a study of Graves' ophthalmopathy and Graves' hyperthyroidism. As the template, RNA transcripts were used to amplify TCR beta CDR3 regions. The authors performed first-round RT-PCR with HTBI primers and then a second-round multiplex PCR. TCRdb processed the multiplex PCR reads anew with MiXCR; each CDR3 protein has one entry. The sample holds over 150,000 distinct CDR3 sequences, more than 30% seen once. The CDR3 runs to 13 residues. V lost 4 bases and J lost 5, with 11 bases in between. This clonotype was sampled from a woman in her forties with Graves' ophthalmopathy. V usage is TRBV12-3 or TRBV12-4 and J usage is TRBJ2-5; D perhaps matches TRBD1 (7 bases). Material: peripheral blood. Here the CDR3 reads CASSSSGGETQYF. CDR3 sequence (DNA): TGTGCCAGCAGTTCTTCAGGGGGGGAGACCCAGTACTTC.